The subject of this entry is one TCR beta chain. It has no known antigen specificity. It has no much larger one-base neighbor in the sample; base qualities were not kept. The collaborating institutions used their own protocols to collect whole blood in K2EDTA tubes. For TCRbeta analysis, collaborators shipped samples as frozen whole blood, isolated PBMCs, or DNA extracted from either of those sample types. From the cysteine through the phenylalanine, the CDR3 covers 13 amino acids. Just the 39-base CDR3 DNA is kept, in frame starting at base 1. Trimming at the junction amounts to 7 bases on V and 5 bases on J, and the germline ends lie 15 bases apart. The germline V gene sets CDR1 to ENHRY and CDR2 to SYGVKD. This sample stems from a study of blood T cell repertoires in COVID-19 (TCRdb year 2020). Describing the broader study: The collaborator samples originated in the United States, Italy and Spain and spanned the acute and convalescent phases of COVID-19. Where available, HLA class I and class II types were obtained from metadata supplied by the sample provider rather than from assay-based typing. The dataset comprised deeply sampled blood TCRbeta repertoires from subjects exposed to, actively infected with, or recovered from COVID-19. The samples were drawn from the first 160 participants of the ongoing ImmuneRACE study and from 1,200 or so subjects provided by 6 global collaborators. The repertoires were released in a freely available public database meant as a resource for research on the immune response to SARS-CoV-2. A de-identified subject ID, COVID-19 status, age in years and sex were almost always included in the sample metadata. The prospective study material was composed of cDNA or gDNA derived from T cells, B-cell-depleted T cells, or PBMCs. Results and caveats for the whole study, not just this receptor: How much clinical and demographic metadata was included differed by source and by participant, and the metadata was provided uncurated.

TCRbeta CDR3 regions were amplified from genomic DNA by means of the immunoSEQ Assay, a bias-controlled multiplex PCR. The authors processed their data as follows. The number of nucleated cells in each sample was estimated from the amplification of reference gene primers within the assay. To quantify the absolute abundance of each unique TCRbeta CDR3 rearrangement, sequence reads were collapsed and filtered. Productive Simpson clonality was computed per sample as the square root of Simpson's diversity index over productive rearrangements. The clones in this table, taken by TCRdb from immuneACCESS, are in-frame only. Not every clone is retained; where verified, under half of the shortfall comes from an unresolved V gene, and the cause of the rest is unknown. The DNA gave D and trimming, while V, J and clone size come from that table. In all, the sample holds over 70,000 clones, and 75% to 90% of those were seen once. 11% of the sample is in the top ten clones.

The rearranged chain carries TRBV10-3 and TRBJ2-7, with TRBD1 as a weak D call on 5 bases. This sequence was found in an elderly man with acute or convalescent COVID-19. The specimen sequenced was peripheral blood. The CDR3 sequence is CAIMAGWVDEQYF. The nucleotide sequence reads TGTGCCATCATGGCAGGGTGGGTCGACGAGCAGTACTTC.